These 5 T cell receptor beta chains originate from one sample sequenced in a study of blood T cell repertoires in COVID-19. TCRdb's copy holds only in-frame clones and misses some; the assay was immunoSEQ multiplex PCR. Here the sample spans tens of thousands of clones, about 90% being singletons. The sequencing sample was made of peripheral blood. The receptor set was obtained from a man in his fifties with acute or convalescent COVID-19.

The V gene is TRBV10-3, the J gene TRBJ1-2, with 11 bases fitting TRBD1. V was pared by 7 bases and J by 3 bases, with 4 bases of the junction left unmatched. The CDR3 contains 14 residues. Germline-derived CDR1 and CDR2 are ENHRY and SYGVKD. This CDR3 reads CAITKGQGDYGYTF. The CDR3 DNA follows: TGTGCCATCACCAAGGGACAGGGGGACTATGGCTACACCTTC.

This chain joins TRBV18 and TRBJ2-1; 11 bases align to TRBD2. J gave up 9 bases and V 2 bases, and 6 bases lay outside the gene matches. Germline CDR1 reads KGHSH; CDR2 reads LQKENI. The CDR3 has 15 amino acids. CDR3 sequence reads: CASSPSSGRTGEQFF. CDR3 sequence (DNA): TGTGCCAGCTCACCATCTAGCGGGAGGACTGGTGAGCAGTTCTTC.

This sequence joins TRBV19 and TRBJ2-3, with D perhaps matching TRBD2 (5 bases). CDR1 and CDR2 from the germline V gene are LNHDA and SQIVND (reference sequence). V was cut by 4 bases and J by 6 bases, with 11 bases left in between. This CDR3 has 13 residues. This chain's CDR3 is CASSTRGLDTQYF. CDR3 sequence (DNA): TGTGCCAGTAGTACTCGGGGATTGGATACGCAGTATTTT.

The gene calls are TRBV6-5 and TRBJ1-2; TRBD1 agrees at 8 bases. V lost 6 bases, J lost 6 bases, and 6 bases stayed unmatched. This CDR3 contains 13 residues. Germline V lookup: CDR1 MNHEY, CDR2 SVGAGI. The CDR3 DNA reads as TGTGCCAGCAGCGATGGACAGGGCGATGGCTACACCTTC. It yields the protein CASSDGQGDGYTF.

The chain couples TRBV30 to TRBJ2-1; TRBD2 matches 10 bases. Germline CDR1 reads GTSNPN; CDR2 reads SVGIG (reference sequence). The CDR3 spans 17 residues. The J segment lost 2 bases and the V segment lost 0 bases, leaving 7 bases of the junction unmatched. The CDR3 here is CAWSVERTSGAYNEQFF. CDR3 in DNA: TGTGCCTGGAGTGTTGAAAGGACTAGCGGTGCCTACAATGAGCAGTTCTTC.